A selection of T cell receptor beta chains follows, all from one sample in a study of neurological immune-mediated disorders. MiXCR, run by TCRdb on the 5' RACE reads, gives a single entry per CDR3 protein. The sample yields 65,000 to 95,000 distinct CDR3 sequences, 5.8% seen once. The sequenced sample was PBMCs. These receptors originate from a woman aged 60-75 years with multiple sclerosis. Both conserved end residues are part of each CDR3. The order of the fields is J gene, D gene, clone size, V gene, CDR3 protein, CDR3 DNA. The D gene is left open where the match is weak. Part of the rows lack a size; the others show once, few, many or a class for expanded clones.

J: TRBJ2-3; D: NA; size: many; V: TRBV10-3; CDR3: CAISESRTSTDTQYF; DNA: TGTGCCATCAGTGAGTCGAGGACTAGCACAGATACGCAGTATTTT
J: TRBJ1-5; D: TRBD1; size: many; V: TRBV7-2; CDR3: CASSATGGGNQPQHF; DNA: TGTGCCAGCAGCGCGACAGGGGGTGGCAATCAGCCCCAGCATTTT
J: TRBJ1-1; D: NA; size: many; V: TRBV7-8; CDR3: CASSYSQAGSNTEAFF; DNA: TGTGCCAGCAGCTATAGTCAGGCAGGGTCGAACACTGAAGCTTTCTTT
J: TRBJ1-3; D: NA; size: NA; V: TRBV30; CDR3: CAWSAGGNTIYF; DNA: TGTGCCTGGAGTGCAGGAGGAAACACCATATATTTT
J: TRBJ2-7; D: NA; size: NA; V: TRBV7-6; CDR3: CASSGTDAYEQYF; DNA: TGTGCCAGCAGCGGGACGGACGCCTACGAGCAGTACTTC
J: TRBJ1-5; D: TRBD1; size: many; V: TRBV28; CDR3: CASSLYGQGHNQPQHF; DNA: TGTGCCAGCAGTTTATACGGACAGGGACACAATCAGCCCCAGCATTTT
J: TRBJ2-5; D: TRBD2; size: many; V: TRBV5-1; CDR3: CASSFSGDQEGTQYF; DNA: TGCGCCAGCAGCTTTAGCGGGGACCAAGAGGGGACCCAGTACTTC
J: TRBJ1-2; D: TRBD1; size: many; V: TRBV12-5; CDR3: CASSQGYGYTF; DNA: TGTGCTAGTTCACAGGGGTATGGCTACACCTTC
J: TRBJ2-4; D: NA; size: many; V: TRBV6-6; CDR3: CASRQRGTRAKNIQYF; DNA: TGTGCCAGCAGACAAAGGGGGACCCGGGCCAAAAACATTCAGTACTTC
J: TRBJ1-6; D: NA; size: many; V: TRBV6-5; CDR3: CASSQKVGEKSPLHF; DNA: TGTGCCAGCAGCCAAAAAGTAGGGGAGAAATCACCCCTCCACTTT
J: TRBJ2-1; D: TRBD1; size: NA; V: TRBV7-9; CDR3: CASRTGANRLF; DNA: TGTGCCAGCAGGACAGGGGCCAATAGGCTCTTC
J: TRBJ1-4; D: TRBD1; size: NA; V: TRBV18; CDR3: CASSLQGSEKLFF; DNA: TGTGCCAGCTCACTACAGGGGAGTGAAAAACTGTTTTTT
J: TRBJ2-5; D: NA; size: many; V: TRBV25-1; CDR3: CASSYNREWETQYF; DNA: TGTGCCAGCAGCTATAACAGGGAGTGGGAGACCCAGTACTTC
J: TRBJ2-3; D: TRBD1; size: many; V: TRBV3-1; CDR3: CASSGDRRPDTQYF; DNA: TGTGCCAGCAGCGGGGACAGGAGGCCAGATACGCAGTATTTT
J: TRBJ1-2; D: NA; size: NA; V: TRBV20-1; CDR3: CSAGAVWPIGYTF; DNA: TGCAGTGCAGGGGCAGTTTGGCCTATAGGCTACACCTTC
J: TRBJ2-4; D: TRBD2; size: many; V: TRBV20-1; CDR3: CSAQAGGKNIQYF; DNA: TGCAGTGCGCAAGCGGGGGGGAAAAACATTCAGTACTTC
J: TRBJ2-5; D: TRBD1; size: many; V: TRBV15; CDR3: CATRGQGDGVETQYF; DNA: TGTGCCACCAGAGGACAGGGGGATGGGGTGGAGACCCAGTACTTC
J: TRBJ1-5; D: NA; size: many; V: TRBV28; CDR3: CASSLSGRGGNQPQHF; DNA: TGTGCCAGCAGTTTATCGGGCAGGGGTGGCAATCAGCCCCAGCATTTT
J: TRBJ2-1; D: NA; size: many; V: TRBV3-1; CDR3: CASSHAVGQYNEQFF; DNA: TGTGCCAGCAGCCACGCCGTTGGACAGTACAATGAGCAGTTCTTC
J: TRBJ2-2; D: NA; size: many; V: TRBV7-6; CDR3: CASSLGTPNTGELFF; DNA: TGTGCCAGCAGTCTAGGGACACCTAACACCGGGGAGCTGTTTTTT
J: TRBJ1-1; D: NA; size: many; V: TRBV18; CDR3: CASSARRTEAFF; DNA: TGTGCCAGCTCGGCAAGGAGGACTGAAGCTTTCTTT
J: TRBJ2-1; D: NA; size: many; V: TRBV6-5; CDR3: CASTSPDNSYNEQFF; DNA: TGTGCCAGCACCTCCCCTGACAACTCCTACAATGAGCAGTTCTTC
J: TRBJ2-7; D: TRBD1; size: many; V: TRBV6-5; CDR3: CASSTPGQGAVEQYF; DNA: TGTGCCAGCAGTACCCCGGGACAGGGGGCCGTCGAGCAGTACTTC
J: TRBJ1-1; D: NA; size: many; V: TRBV20-1; CDR3: CSATVNTEAFF; DNA: TGCAGTGCTACAGTGAACACTGAAGCTTTCTTT
J: TRBJ2-3; D: TRBD1; size: many; V: TRBV7-9; CDR3: CASSLDVTGSTDTQYF; DNA: TGTGCCAGCAGCTTAGATGTGACAGGGAGCACAGATACGCAGTATTTT
J: TRBJ2-3; D: NA; size: many; V: TRBV20-1; CDR3: CSARMTGLDTQYF; DNA: TGCAGTGCTAGAATGACGGGACTTGATACGCAGTATTTT
J: TRBJ2-7; D: TRBD1; size: many; V: TRBV3-1; CDR3: CASSRDRSEQYF; DNA: TGTGCCAGCAGCCGGGACAGATCCGAGCAGTACTTC
J: TRBJ2-3; D: TRBD2; size: many; V: TRBV20-1; CDR3: CSAFPGLAGRTDTQYF; DNA: TGCAGTGCGTTCCCGGGACTAGCGGGGCGCACAGATACGCAGTATTTT
J: TRBJ1-2; D: TRBD1; size: many; V: TRBV5-5; CDR3: CASSSTGQYGYTF; DNA: TGTGCCAGCAGCTCGACAGGGCAATATGGCTACACCTTC
J: TRBJ2-7; D: NA; size: many; V: TRBV20-1; CDR3: CSARDRYGSNEQYF; DNA: TGCAGTGCTAGAGATAGATACGGGTCCAACGAGCAGTACTTC
J: TRBJ1-2; D: NA; size: few; V: TRBV10-1; CDR3: CASSRGVNYGYTF; DNA: TGCGCCAGCAGCAGGGGAGTTAACTATGGCTACACCTTC
J: TRBJ1-2; D: TRBD1; size: many; V: TRBV24-1; CDR3: CATSDFGTGGTYGYTF; DNA: TGTGCCACCAGTGATTTCGGGACAGGGGGAACCTATGGCTACACCTTC
J: TRBJ2-7; D: TRBD2; size: many; V: TRBV5-1; CDR3: CASSLGPSGGSYEQYF; DNA: TGCGCCAGCAGCTTGGGGCCTAGCGGGGGCTCCTACGAGCAGTACTTC
J: TRBJ1-5; D: TRBD1; size: many; V: TRBV20-1; CDR3: CSGTGEGNQPQHF; DNA: TGCAGTGGGACAGGGGAGGGCAATCAGCCCCAGCATTTT
J: TRBJ2-6; D: NA; size: few; V: TRBV5-5; CDR3: CASGGREVSGANVLTF; DNA: TGTGCCAGCGGAGGCAGGGAGGTCTCTGGGGCCAACGTCCTGACTTTC
J: TRBJ2-1; D: NA; size: many; V: TRBV5-1; CDR3: CASSLGPKAHNEQFF; DNA: TGCGCCAGCAGCTTGGGGCCCAAGGCCCACAATGAGCAGTTCTTC
J: TRBJ2-3; D: NA; size: many; V: TRBV7-2; CDR3: CASSPFVGDTQYF; DNA: TGTGCCAGCAGCCCCTTTGTAGGAGATACGCAGTATTTT
J: TRBJ2-1; D: NA; size: few; V: TRBV6-1; CDR3: CASSLHLSSYNEQFF; DNA: TGTGCCAGCAGTCTCCACCTGAGCTCCTACAATGAGCAGTTCTTC
J: TRBJ2-1; D: NA; size: many; V: TRBV28; CDR3: CASYGGHVQFF; DNA: TGTGCCAGCTACGGAGGACATGTGCAGTTCTTC
J: TRBJ2-7; D: NA; size: many; V: TRBV29-1; CDR3: CSVGRGADEQYF; DNA: TGCAGCGTGGGACGGGGGGCTGACGAGCAGTACTTC
J: TRBJ2-3; D: NA; size: many; V: TRBV20-1; CDR3: CSASTLSTDTQYF; DNA: TGCAGTGCTAGCACCCTTAGCACAGATACGCAGTATTTT
J: TRBJ1-6; D: NA; size: many; V: TRBV12-3/TRBV12-4; CDR3: CASAFGSRSPLHF; DNA: TGTGCCAGCGCTTTCGGCAGTAGATCACCCCTCCACTTT
J: TRBJ2-2; D: NA; size: many; V: TRBV24-1; CDR3: CATEAPYTGELFF; DNA: TGTGCCACTGAGGCTCCGTACACCGGGGAGCTGTTTTTT
J: TRBJ1-6; D: NA; size: many; V: TRBV12-3/TRBV12-4; CDR3: CASRLTASPLHF; DNA: TGTGCCAGCAGATTGACGGCCTCCCCCCTCCACTTT
J: TRBJ1-3; D: TRBD1; size: many; V: TRBV2; CDR3: CASSEQPGGFTGNTIYF; DNA: TGTGCCAGCAGTGAACAACCAGGGGGCTTCACTGGAAACACCATATATTTT
J: TRBJ2-4; D: NA; size: many; V: TRBV20-1; CDR3: CSASTTARVAKNIQYF; DNA: TGCAGTGCCTCCACAACCGCAAGGGTTGCCAAAAACATTCAGTACTTC
J: TRBJ1-1; D: NA; size: many; V: TRBV6-5; CDR3: CASSYSRTTRGTEAFF; DNA: TGTGCCAGCAGTTACTCGCGTACGACCCGAGGGACTGAAGCTTTCTTT